What follows are 15 T cell receptor beta chains derived from one specimen sequenced in a study of T-cell reconstitution after alpha-beta-depleted transplantation in children. Unique molecular identifiers were incorporated into the prepared TCRbeta library. TCRdb used MiXCR to reprocess the PCR reads, holding one entry per CDR3 protein. The sample consists of 200,000 to 250,000 distinct CDR3 sequences, about 24% of them appearing once. This sample comprised PBMCs, mostly from graft donor cells, obtained 360 days after TCRalphabeta/CD19-depleted stem cell transplant. These receptors were obtained from a female patient younger than 10 who had a stem cell transplant for congenital amegakaryocytic thrombocytopenia, so the T cells may come from the graft donor.

This clonotype has just a few counts. This chain uses TRBV10-3 with TRBJ2-5; TRBD2 is a possible D gene (6 bases). Deletions cut 0 bases from V and 4 bases from J, with 15 bases between. CDR1 ENHRY and CDR2 SYGVKD come from the germline V gene. There are 16 residues in the CDR3. The CDR3, as DNA: TGTGCCATCAGTGAGTCGAGGGTCGGGGGAACAGAGACCCAGTACTTC. Translation gives CAISESRVGGTETQYF.

The chain uses TRBV4-3 and TRBJ1-5; no reliable D call. This CDR3 is built from 19 residues. V shed 2 bases and J shed 0 bases, with 20 bases lying between them. Germline CDR1 is LGHNA and CDR2 is YSLEER. The CDR3 spells CASSQISPRRRYSNQPQHF. The CDR3 coding sequence is TGCGCCAGCAGCCAAATTTCCCCTAGGAGGAGATATAGCAATCAGCCCCAGCATTTT.

This clonotype was picked up a small number of times. This rearrangement joins TRBV12-3 or TRBV12-4 to TRBJ1-2; tentatively, D is TRBD1 (5 bases). The V and J ends lost 6 bases and 0 bases respectively, with 14 bases between them. CDR3 length equals 15 residues. The CDR3 region has the DNA TGTGCCAGCAGCTGGGCCCAGGGCTCTAACTATGGCTACACCTTC. This codes for CASSWAQGSNYGYTF.

This clonotype was detected ten times or more. V gene TRBV28 combines with J gene TRBJ2-2, with D unresolved. Trimming cost V 3 bases and J 3 bases, with 8 bases left between them. Germline CDR1 MDHEN, CDR2 SYDVKM. The CDR3 length is 14 residues. CDR3 DNA: TGTGCCAGCAGTTTGATTACAGACACCGGGGAGCTGTTTTTT. Encoded protein: CASSLITDTGELFF.

The CDR3: CASGQGPLSSYEQYF. The CDR3 DNA is TGTGCCAGCGGACAGGGTCCCCTTAGCTCCTACGAGCAGTACTTC. The chain couples TRBV6-1 to TRBJ2-7; 8 bases match TRBD1. Looked up from germline, CDR1 is MNHNS and CDR2 is SASEGT. This CDR3 has 15 residues. The J segment lost 0 bases and the V segment lost 8 bases, leaving 9 bases of the junction unmatched.

The CDR3 here is CSAREQNSYGYTF. CDR3 sequence (DNA): TGCAGTGCTAGAGAGCAGAACTCCTATGGCTACACCTTC. This sequence joins TRBV20-1 and TRBJ1-2; D remains ambiguous. The germline gives CDR1 DFQATT, CDR2 SNEGSKA (reference sequence). The CDR3 totals 13 residues. Trimming removed 0 bases at V and 4 bases at J, with 9 bases between.

This clonotype was seen a few times. The chain couples TRBV12-3 or TRBV12-4 to TRBJ1-1, with unresolved D. The CDR3 has 14 amino acids. The V and J ends lost 1 base and 9 bases respectively, with 15 bases between them. This CDR3 is CASSLGTSWTQAFF. CDR3 nucleotides: TGTGCCAGCAGTTTAGGGACGTCTTGGACTCAAGCTTTCTTT.

DNA for the CDR3: TGCGCCAGCAGCCAAGTAAGTAGGGATCGGGAGCAGTTCTTC. Its translation: CASSQVSRDREQFF. The rearrangement joins TRBV4-3 to TRBJ2-1; D uncertain. The V gene's germline CDR1 is LGHNA and CDR2 YSLEER. The CDR3 extends over 14 amino acids. Trimming removed 1 base from V and 10 bases from J, with 14 bases in between.

This chain links TRBV4-1 with TRBJ2-3, with no clear D. Germline CDR1 is MGHRA and CDR2 is YSYEKL. Trimming removed 0 bases from V and 2 bases from J, with 15 bases in between. The length of the CDR3 is 17 residues. The CDR3 nucleotides are TGCGCCAGCAGCCAAGATGCAGTGGTTTCCCCCACAGATACGCAGTATTTT. Amino acid sequence: CASSQDAVVSPTDTQYF.

This chain connects TRBV7-9 to TRBJ2-1, with TRBD2 as a possible D gene (6 bases). The CDR3 has 13 residues. Between the trimmed V and J ends, which lost 5 bases and 10 bases, there was a span of 15 bases. CDR1 is SEHNR, CDR2 FQNEAQ, per germline (reference sequence). This CDR3 reads CASSKYSGREQFF. DNA of the CDR3: TGTGCCAGCAGCAAATATAGCGGAAGAGAGCAGTTCTTC. Full variable domain (missing parts from reference TRBV7-9 and TRBJ2-1): DTGVSQNPRHKITKRGQNVTFRCDPISEHNRLYWYRQTLGQGPEFLTYFQNEAQLEKSRLLSDRFSAERPKGSFSTLEIQRTEQGDSAMYLCASSKYSGREQFFGPGTRLTVL.

This clonotype was detected a few times. V gene TRBV6-6 combines with J gene TRBJ2-5, with D uncertain. The CDR3 consists of 12 residues. V was trimmed by 3 bases and J by 0 bases, leaving 2 bases between them. The germline gives CDR1 MNHNY, CDR2 SVGAGI (reference sequence). The CDR3 DNA follows: TGTGCCAGCAGTTATGACCAAGAGACCCAGTACTTC. This translates into CASSYDQETQYF.

The chain joins TRBV2 to TRBJ2-1; unclear D gene. This CDR3 has 13 amino acids. V was clipped by 10 bases and J by 8 bases, with 18 bases between them. Germline loops: CDR1 SNHLY, CDR2 FYNNEI. CDR3 coding DNA: TGTGCCACTGTTGAGCTAAATACTGATGAGCAGTTCTTC. Encoded protein: CATVELNTDEQFF.

The V and J genes are TRBV5-6 and TRBJ2-5, with D perhaps TRBD2 (6 bases). Germline V gives CDR1 SGHDT, CDR2 YYEEEE. Trimming cost V 4 bases and J 0 bases, with 16 bases left between them. The length of the CDR3 is 16 residues. CDR3 DNA sequence: TGTGCCAGCAGCACCAAGGGGACGGGGGACCAAGAGACCCAGTACTTC. Residues: CASSTKGTGDQETQYF.

A single count supports this clonotype. The gene calls are TRBV28 and TRBJ2-1; 8 positions agree with TRBD2. The V segment lost 2 bases and the J segment 4 bases; nucleotides outside the gene matches: 7. The CDR3 totals 16 residues. CDR1 is MDHEN and CDR2 is SYDVKM in the germline V gene. The CDR3 DNA sequence: TGTGCCAGCAGTTTACTAGCGGGTCCTAAGTACAATGAGCAGTTCTTC. Protein product: CASSLLAGPKYNEQFF.

This clonotype has only a few counts. This rearrangement joins TRBV29-1 to TRBJ2-5, with D perhaps TRBD1 (5 bases). The ends were cut back, 4 bases at V and 4 bases at J, with 16 bases in the middle. Germline V gene lookup returns CDR1 SQVTM and CDR2 ANQGSEA. This CDR3 is built from 14 residues. This CDR3 reads CSVGTTGMRETQYF. The CDR3 region has the DNA TGCAGCGTTGGGACAACCGGTATGAGAGAGACCCAGTACTTC. The variable domain in full, with the rest retrieved from reference TRBV29-1 and TRBJ2-5, is SAVISQKPSRDICQRGTSLTIQCQVDSQVTMMFWYRQQPGQSLTLIATANQGSEATYESGFVIDKFPISRPNLTFSTLTVSNMSPEDSSIYLCSVGTTGMRETQYFGPGTRLLVL.